This is a list of T cell receptor beta chains from one sample in a study of early T cells in non-severe SARS-CoV-2 infection. Each CDR3 protein is one row after TCRdb ran MiXCR on the 5' RACE reads. This table holds about 49,000 distinct CDR3 sequences, about 12% found once. Sequences were obtained from whole blood. The receptors derive from an adult who was a healthcare worker with PCR-confirmed SARS-CoV-2 infection or an uninfected control (not recorded which). CDR3s include the opening cysteine and the closing phenylalanine or tryptophan. A D gene is named only where the DNA matches it firmly. Clone size is given for some rows only: seen once, a few or many times, or a class if the clone is expanded.

size	V	length	D	J	CDR3	DNA
.	TRBV4-3	17	.	TRBJ2-3	CASSQVESGQSTDTQYF	TGCGCCAGCAGCCAAGTAGAATCTGGGCAGTCAACAGATACGCAGTATTTT
many	TRBV5-4	15	.	TRBJ1-1	CASSLVDTLNTEAFF	TGTGCCAGCAGCTTGGTTGACACCCTGAACACTGAAGCTTTCTTT
.	TRBV5-6	14	.	TRBJ1-1	CASSPTTGFVEAFF	TGTGCCAGCAGCCCTACAACAGGGTTTGTTGAAGCTTTCTTT
many	TRBV12-3/TRBV12-4	15	TRBD1	TRBJ1-3	CASREGQVDGNTIYF	TGTGCCAGCAGGGAGGGACAGGTTGATGGAAACACCATATATTTT
many	TRBV20-1	14	.	TRBJ1-6	CSARDLQVNSPLHF	TGCAGTGCTAGAGATTTACAGGTTAATTCACCCCTCCACTTT
many	TRBV4-2	15	.	TRBJ2-1	CASSQDPWGRNEQFF	TGTGCCAGCAGCCAAGATCCCTGGGGGCGGAATGAGCAGTTCTTC
many	TRBV4-1	16	TRBD2	TRBJ2-7	CASSQRWTSSVGEQYF	TGCGCCAGCAGCCAACGTTGGACTAGTTCCGTCGGCGAGCAGTACTTC
.	TRBV7-6	14	.	TRBJ1-1	CASSAADLRTEAFF	TGTGCCAGCAGCGCGGCTGACTTGCGCACTGAAGCTTTCTTT
few	TRBV11-2	13	.	TRBJ1-1	CASSPRMNTEAFF	TGTGCCAGCAGCCCTCGTATGAACACTGAAGCTTTCTTT
many	TRBV7-2	16	TRBD2	TRBJ2-2	CASSLTSGGDTGELFF	TGTGCCAGCAGCTTGACTAGCGGGGGAGACACCGGGGAGCTGTTTTTT
.	TRBV24-1	13	.	TRBJ2-2	CASREENTGELFF	TGTGCCTCCAGGGAGGAGAACACCGGGGAGCTGTTTTTT
few	TRBV7-2	13	.	TRBJ1-2	CASSLVVSRGYTF	TGTGCCAGCAGCTTAGTAGTCTCCCGGGGCTACACCTTC
.	TRBV29-1	12	.	TRBJ2-5	CSVDWTAGTQYF	TGCAGCGTTGACTGGACAGCGGGGACCCAGTACTTC
few	TRBV12-3/TRBV12-4	12	.	TRBJ2-2	CASSFDTGELFF	TGTGCCAGCAGTTTTGACACCGGGGAGCTGTTTTTT
few	TRBV7-2	13	.	TRBJ1-3	CASDGDSGNTIYF	TGTGCCTCCGACGGGGACTCTGGAAACACCATATATTTT
.	TRBV2	13	.	TRBJ1-2	CASMAPWDYGYTF	TGTGCCAGCATGGCCCCATGGGACTATGGCTACACCTTC
many	TRBV7-9	15	TRBD1	TRBJ2-1	CASSDTGTGANEQFF	TGTGCCAGCAGTGATACCGGGACAGGGGCAAATGAGCAGTTCTTC
many	TRBV19	18	.	TRBJ2-6	CASSISSVTLSGANVLTF	TGTGCCAGTAGTATCTCATCGGTCACACTCTCTGGGGCCAACGTCCTGACTTTC
many	TRBV6-1	14	.	TRBJ1-5	CASSGGGGNQPQHF	TGTGCCAGCAGTGGGGGAGGGGGCAATCAGCCCCAGCATTTT
many	TRBV29-1	12	TRBD2	TRBJ2-7	CSVVAGAYEQYF	TGCAGCGTTGTCGCGGGGGCCTACGAGCAGTACTTC
.	TRBV11-2	17	TRBD2	TRBJ2-2	CASSLHRLAGNTGELFF	TGTGCCAGCAGCCTCCATCGACTAGCGGGGAACACCGGGGAGCTGTTTTTT
.	TRBV10-3	17	TRBD2	TRBJ2-3	CAISEYTTSGGTDTQYF	TGTGCCATCAGTGAGTATACGACTAGCGGGGGCACAGATACGCAGTATTTT
.	TRBV18	13	.	TRBJ2-7	CASSPGQLYEQYF	TGTGCCAGCTCACCAGGACAGCTCTACGAGCAGTACTTC
.	TRBV3-1	14	.	TRBJ2-7	CASSQAQRSYEQYF	TGTGCCAGCAGCCAAGCCCAGCGGTCCTACGAGCAGTACTTC
many	TRBV19	14	TRBD2	TRBJ2-3	CASGSGGGTDTQYF	TGTGCCAGTGGTAGCGGGGGTGGGACAGATACGCAGTATTTT
many	TRBV29-1	13	.	TRBJ2-5	CSVDHGRKETQYF	TGCAGCGTTGACCACGGGCGGAAAGAGACCCAGTACTTC